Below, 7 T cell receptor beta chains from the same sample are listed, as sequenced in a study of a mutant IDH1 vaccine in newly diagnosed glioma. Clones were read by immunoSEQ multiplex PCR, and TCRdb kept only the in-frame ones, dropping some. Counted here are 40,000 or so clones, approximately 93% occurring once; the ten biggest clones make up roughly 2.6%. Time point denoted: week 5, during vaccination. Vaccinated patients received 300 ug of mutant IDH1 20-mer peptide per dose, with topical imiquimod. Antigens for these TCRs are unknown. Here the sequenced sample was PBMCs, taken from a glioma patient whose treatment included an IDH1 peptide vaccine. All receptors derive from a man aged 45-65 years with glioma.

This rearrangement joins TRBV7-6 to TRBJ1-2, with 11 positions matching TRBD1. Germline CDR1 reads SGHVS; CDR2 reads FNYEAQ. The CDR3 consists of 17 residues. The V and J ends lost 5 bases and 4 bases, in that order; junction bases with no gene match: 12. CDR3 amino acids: CASSPEGQGAVGYGYTF. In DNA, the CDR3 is TGTGCCAGCAGCCCAGAAGGACAGGGGGCGGTGGGCTATGGCTACACCTTC.

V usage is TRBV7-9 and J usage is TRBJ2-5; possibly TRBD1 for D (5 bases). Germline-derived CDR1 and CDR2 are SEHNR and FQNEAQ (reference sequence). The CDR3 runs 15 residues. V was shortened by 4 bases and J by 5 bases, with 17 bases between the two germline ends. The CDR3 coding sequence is TGTGCCAGCAGCTCTTTCGGCCAGGGCTACGAGACCCAGTACTTC. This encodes CASSSFGQGYETQYF.

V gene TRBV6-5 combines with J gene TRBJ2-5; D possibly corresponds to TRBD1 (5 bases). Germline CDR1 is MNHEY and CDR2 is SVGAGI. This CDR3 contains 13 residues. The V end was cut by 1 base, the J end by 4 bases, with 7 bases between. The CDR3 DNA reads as TGTGCCAGCAGTTACTGGCAGGGAGAGACCCAGTACTTC. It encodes CASSYWQGETQYF.

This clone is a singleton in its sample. This CDR3 is CASSQIFRYGYTF. The CDR3 nucleotides are TGTGCCAGCAGCCAGATTTTCCGCTATGGCTACACCTTC. The rearrangement uses TRBV14 and TRBJ1-2, with no clear D. Germline values: CDR1 SGHDN, CDR2 FVKESK. Deletions cut 3 bases from V and 4 bases from J, with 9 bases between. CDR3 length: 13 residues.

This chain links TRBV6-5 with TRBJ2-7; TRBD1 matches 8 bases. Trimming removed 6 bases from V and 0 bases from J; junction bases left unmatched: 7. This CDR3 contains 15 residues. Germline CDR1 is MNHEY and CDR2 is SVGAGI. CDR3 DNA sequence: TGTGCCAGCAGGGGGGACAGGAACATCTCCTACGAGCAGTACTTC. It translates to CASRGDRNISYEQYF.

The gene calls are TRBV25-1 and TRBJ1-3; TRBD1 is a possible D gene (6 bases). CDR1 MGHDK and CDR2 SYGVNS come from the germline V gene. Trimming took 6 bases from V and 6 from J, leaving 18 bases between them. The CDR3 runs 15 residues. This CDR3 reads CASRRGSGGENTIYF. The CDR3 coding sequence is TGTGCCAGCAGGAGGGGCTCGGGGGGCGAAAACACCATATATTTT.

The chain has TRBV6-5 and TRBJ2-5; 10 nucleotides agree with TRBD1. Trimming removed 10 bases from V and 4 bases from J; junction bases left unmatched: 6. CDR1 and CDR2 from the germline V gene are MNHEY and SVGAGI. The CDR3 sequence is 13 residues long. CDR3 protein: CATRQGAIETQYF. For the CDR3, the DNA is TGTGCCACACGACAGGGGGCCATAGAGACCCAGTACTTC.